These 24 T cell receptor beta chains came from one sample sequenced in a study of blood T cell repertoires in COVID-19. TCRdb's copy holds only in-frame clones and misses some; the assay was immunoSEQ multiplex PCR. The sample lists a few hundred thousand clones, approximately 86% occurring once. The material sequenced was peripheral blood. These receptors were taken from a man aged 18 to 30 with active or convalescent COVID-19.

The genes are TRBV5-1 and TRBJ1-2; 9 bases are a match to TRBD1. The V gene end was trimmed by 6 bases and the J gene end by 3 bases; junction bases not matched to a gene: 3. The CDR3 has 13 amino acids. Germline V CDR1 and CDR2: SGHRS, YFSETQ. CDR3 coding DNA: TGCGCCAGCACCACAGGGGGCGACTATGGCTACACCTTC. It codes for CASTTGGDYGYTF.

This sequence joins TRBV2 and TRBJ1-6; 7 bases map to TRBD1. The CDR3 is 16 residues long. Germline values: CDR1 SNHLY, CDR2 FYNNEI. Losses at the gene ends were 6 bases for V and 0 bases for J; bases not matched to a gene: 5. DNA of the CDR3: TGTGCCAGCAGAGGGACAGCAAGCTCCTATAATTCACCCCTCCACTTT. Its translation is CASRGTASSYNSPLHF.

The chain joins TRBV18 to TRBJ1-4; tentative D call: TRBD1 (5 bases). Trimming pared 6 bases from V and 7 bases from J, leaving 12 bases between. In germline, CDR1 is KGHSH, CDR2 LQKENI. This CDR3 region has 13 residues. The CDR3: CASSIRAPEKLFF. CDR3 DNA: TGTGCCAGCTCCATCAGGGCGCCTGAAAAACTGTTTTTT.

V is TRBV11-2 and J is TRBJ2-7; D might be TRBD1 (6 bases). Trimming shortened V by 3 bases and J by 4 bases, and 10 bases separated the two germline ends. The CDR3 loop spans 13 amino acids. The germline V gene has CDR1 SGHAT and CDR2 FQNNGV. CDR3 DNA sequence: TGTGCCAGCAGCTTGGGCAGGGGTTACGAGCAGTACTTC. This translates into CASSLGRGYEQYF. The entire variable domain, with the rest obtained from reference TRBV11-2 and TRBJ2-7, is as follows: EAGVAQSPRYKIIEKRQSVAFWCNPISGHATLYWYQQILGQGPKLLIQFQNNGVVDDSQLPKDRFSAERLKGVDSTLKIQPAKLEDSAVYLCASSLGRGYEQYFGPGTRLTVT.

This chain uses TRBV12-2 with TRBJ2-1; no check of the table's D call, TRBD2, against the DNA was made. TRBV12-2 is recorded as a pseudogene. The CDR3 is made up of 18 amino acids. CDR3 protein: CASRLGPGAGGLYNEQFF. The CDR3 DNA follows: TGTGCAAGTCGCTTAGGTCCCGGGGCGGGGGGACTTTACAATGAGCAGTTCTTC.

This chain uses TRBV9 with TRBJ2-5; 9 nucleotides line up with TRBD2. Germline V gene lookup returns CDR1 SGDLS and CDR2 YYNGEE. The J segment lost 5 bases and the V segment lost 3 bases, leaving 5 bases of the junction unmatched. The CDR3 length is 14 residues. The CDR3 bases are TGTGCCAGCAGCGGGCTAGCGGGAATCGAGACCCAGTACTTC. Translated, it gives CASSGLAGIETQYF.

The chain combines TRBV6-6 with TRBJ2-7, with D possibly matching TRBD2 (5 bases). The germline gives CDR1 MNHNY, CDR2 SVGAGI (reference sequence). Trimming shortened V by 2 bases and J by 6 bases, and 8 bases separated the two germline ends. The CDR3 has 12 amino acids. The CDR3 DNA follows: TGTGCCAGCAGTTACGAGGGTTTCGAGCAGTACTTC. This gives the protein CASSYEGFEQYF.

This rearrangement joins TRBV6-2 or TRBV6-3 to TRBJ2-7; 7 positions match TRBD2. CDR3 length: 11 residues. Germline V gene data show CDR1 as MNHEY and CDR2 as SVGEGT. Losses at the gene ends were 5 bases for V and 7 bases for J; bases not matched to a gene: 2. As DNA, the CDR3 is TGTGCCAGCAGTGGGGGAGGGGAGCAGTACTTC. Residues: CASSGGGEQYF.

This clone came up once. V usage is TRBV7-2 and J usage is TRBJ1-6; 8 bases agree with TRBD1. The CDR3 sequence is 15 residues long. J gave up 7 bases and V 1 base, and 3 bases lay outside the gene matches. Per germline, CDR1 SGHTA and CDR2 FQGNSA. The CDR3 DNA reads as TGTGCCAGCAGCTTAGTCAGGGGGCAGAATTCACCCCTCCACTTT. Translating it yields CASSLVRGQNSPLHF.

The J gene is TRBJ1-3, the V gene TRBV5-8; D possibly corresponds to TRBD1 (5 bases). The CDR3 sequence is 17 residues long. Trimming stripped 2 bases from V and 4 bases from J, with 19 bases between. Germline CDR1 is SGHTS and CDR2 is YDEGEE. CDR3 in amino acids: CASSFPRALPRGNTIYF. CDR3 coding DNA: TGTGCCAGCAGCTTCCCCAGGGCCCTTCCAAGAGGAAACACCATATATTTT.

The chain uses TRBV7-9 and TRBJ1-4; D possibly corresponds to TRBD1 (6 bases). The CDR3 is 15 amino acids. CDR1 is SEHNR, CDR2 FQNEAQ, per germline (reference sequence). The V gene lost 3 bases and the J gene lost 12 bases, with 20 bases spanning the gap. The CDR3 DNA follows: TGTGCCAGCAGCTTTGGAGACAGGCGTAATGATGAACTGTTTTTT. This sequence encodes CASSFGDRRNDELFF.

V is TRBV7-6 and J is TRBJ2-3, with TRBD1 identical over 8 bases. Germline CDR1 reads SGHVS; CDR2 reads FNYEAQ. The CDR3 contains 15 residues. V trimming: 1 base; J trimming: 4 bases; junction bases outside the gene matches: 4. The CDR3 bases are TGTGCCAGCAGCTTAGGGACAGGGTTTTCAGATACGCAGTATTTT. It encodes CASSLGTGFSDTQYF. Combining the CDR3 with reference TRBV7-6 and TRBJ2-3 gives the whole variable domain GAGVSQSPRYKVTKRGQDVALRCDPISGHVSLYWYRQALGQGPEFLTYFNYEAQQDKSGLPNDRFSAERPEGSISTLTIQRTEQRDSAMYRCASSLGTGFSDTQYFGPGTRLTVL.

The chain carries TRBV2 and TRBJ1-2; TRBD1 aligns across 10 bases. The CDR3 length is 16 residues. V shed 6 bases and J 2 bases; nucleotides not matched to a gene: 9. Germline V gives CDR1 SNHLY, CDR2 FYNNEI. CDR3 sequence reads: CASRPTGGVKNYGYTF. The CDR3, as DNA: TGTGCCAGCAGACCGACAGGGGGCGTAAAAAACTATGGCTACACCTTC.

The chain couples TRBV29-1 to TRBJ1-6, with 9 bases identical to TRBD1. This CDR3 is built from 12 residues. V lost 7 bases to trimming and J lost 8 bases; unmatched junction nucleotides: 3. The V gene's germline CDR1 is SQVTM and CDR2 ANQGSEA. CDR3 loop: CSARTGDSPLHF. The CDR3, as DNA: TGCAGCGCTCGGACAGGGGATTCACCCCTCCACTTT.

This chain links TRBV4-1 with TRBJ2-1; 11 positions agree with TRBD2. Trimming cost V 0 bases and J 3 bases; bases outside gene matches: 7. The CDR3 contains 18 residues. Germline CDR1 is MGHRA and CDR2 is YSYEKL. This chain's CDR3 is CASSQEPPLAGGYNEQFF. CDR3 coding DNA: TGCGCCAGCAGCCAAGAACCCCCTCTAGCGGGGGGCTACAATGAGCAGTTCTTC.

The chain joins TRBV6-5 to TRBJ2-4; TRBD2 is a possible D gene (6 bases). Germline-derived CDR1 and CDR2 are MNHEY and SVGAGI. Trimming took 2 bases from V and 8 from J, leaving 13 bases between them. This CDR3 contains 14 residues. The CDR3 reads CASSYGTQNDIQYF. DNA of the CDR3: TGTGCCAGCAGTTACGGGACTCAGAACGACATTCAGTACTTC.

This clone was seen once. The chain links TRBV16 to TRBJ1-1, with 10 bases fitting TRBD1. This CDR3 contains 16 residues. Germline V CDR1 and CDR2: KGHSY, FQNENV. The junction had 2 bases not matched to a gene; V was cut back by 1 base and J by 0 bases. In DNA form, the CDR3 reads TGTGCCAGCAGCCAATGGGGACAGGGGATGAACACTGAAGCTTTCTTT. Its protein is CASSQWGQGMNTEAFF. Drawing the rest from reference TRBV16 and TRBJ1-1, the complete variable domain is GEEVAQTPKHLVRGEGQKAKLYCAPIKGHSYVFWYQQVLKNEFKFLISFQNENVFDETGMPKERFSAKCLPNSPCSLEIQATKLEDSAVYFCASSQWGQGMNTEAFFGQGTRLTVV.

This sequence joins TRBV19 and TRBJ2-6; 7 bases align to TRBD1. J lost 7 bases, V lost 4 bases, and 22 bases had no gene match. The CDR3 loop spans 20 amino acids. Germline-derived CDR1 and CDR2 are LNHDA and SQIVND (reference sequence). CDR3 sequence reads: CASSTPRVSGTAFFANVLTF. The CDR3, as DNA: TGTGCCAGTAGTACCCCGCGGGTATCGGGGACAGCCTTTTTTGCCAACGTCCTGACTTTC.

The chain joins TRBV9 to TRBJ2-5, with a tentative D call TRBD2 (7 bases). V lost 9 bases and J lost 2, with 20 bases in between. Germline V gene lookup returns CDR1 SGDLS and CDR2 YYNGEE. The CDR3 is 15 amino acids. The CDR3 sequence is CATDRGGTFQETQYF. In nucleotides, the CDR3 is TGTGCCACAGATAGGGGGGGGACCTTTCAAGAGACCCAGTACTTC.

The chain joins TRBV20-1 to TRBJ2-7; 8 nucleotides align to TRBD2. The CDR3 runs to 13 residues. CDR1 DFQATT and CDR2 SNEGSKA come from the germline V gene (reference sequence). V lost 3 bases to trimming and J lost 4 bases; unmatched junction nucleotides: 5. Here the CDR3 reads CSASGTRFYEQYF. CDR3 coding DNA: TGCAGTGCTAGTGGGACTAGATTTTACGAGCAGTACTTC.

The rearrangement uses TRBV11-2 and TRBJ2-3, with a possible D match to TRBD2 (5 bases). V was cut by 6 bases and J by 6 bases, with 16 bases left in between. The CDR3 length is 14 residues. The V gene's germline CDR1 is SGHAT and CDR2 FQNNGV. The CDR3 bases are TGTGCCAGCAGTCCCTGGACTCGTCCCGATACGCAGTATTTT. Translation gives CASSPWTRPDTQYF.

The chain is built from TRBV28 and TRBJ1-5, with D tentatively TRBD1 (6 bases). The germline V gene encodes CDR1 MDHEN and CDR2 SYDVKM. The germline V and J ends were trimmed by 7 bases and 6 bases, with 13 bases remaining between them. This CDR3 spans 13 amino acids. CDR3 in DNA: TGTGCCAGCACACAGGGTGGGGGTCAGCCCCAGCATTTT. Its translation: CASTQGGGQPQHF.

This clone was picked up a small number of times. The gene calls are TRBV6-5 and TRBJ2-2; TRBD2 is a possible D gene (6 bases). Trimming cost V 7 bases and J 1 base, with 7 bases left between them. Germline values: CDR1 MNHEY, CDR2 SVGAGI. This CDR3 region has 13 residues. The CDR3 region is CASTEGNTGELFF. DNA for the CDR3: TGTGCCAGCACGGAGGGGAACACCGGGGAGCTGTTTTTT.

This chain connects TRBV7-3 to TRBJ2-5; tentative D call: TRBD1 (6 bases). With 4 bases removed from V and 3 bases from J, the gap between germline ends came to 9 bases. Germline V gene data show CDR1 as SGHTA and CDR2 as FQGTGA. This CDR3 has 13 residues. The CDR3 bases are TGTGCCAGCAGCTCACAGGGAGAAGAGACCCAGTACTTC. Its translation is CASSSQGEETQYF.